The 4 T cell receptor beta chains reported below all come from one sample, sequenced in a study of blood T cell repertoires in COVID-19. The method was immunoSEQ multiplex PCR; TCRdb's version includes in-frame clones alone and lacks a portion of them. This repertoire shows 40,000 or so clones, 85% found once; its top ten account for around 5%. Sequencing was performed on peripheral blood. These receptors were collected from a man aged 50 to 59 with active COVID-19.

The chain couples TRBV5-1 to TRBJ2-6; no clear D gene. CDR1 SGHRS and CDR2 YFSETQ come from the germline V gene. Trimming left V 0 bases short and J 2 bases short, with 12 bases between. This CDR3 contains 17 residues. The CDR3 sequence: CASSLEGRSTGANVLTF. The CDR3 coding sequence is TGCGCCAGCAGCTTGGAAGGCAGGTCGACTGGGGCCAACGTCCTGACTTTC.

This chain joins TRBV7-9 and TRBJ1-2, with TRBD1 as a possible D gene (6 bases). Germline V gives CDR1 SEHNR, CDR2 FQNEAQ (reference sequence). The CDR3 covers 13 residues. V dropped 5 bases and J dropped 5 bases, with 12 bases sitting between them. The CDR3 sequence: CASSLQGPYGYTF. CDR3 DNA: TGTGCCAGCAGCCTACAGGGTCCTTATGGCTACACCTTC.

This chain connects TRBV14 to TRBJ1-3, with D unclear. Germline CDR1 is SGHDN and CDR2 is FVKESK. The ends were cut back, 4 bases at V and 2 bases at J, with 3 bases in the middle. The CDR3 runs to 12 residues. CDR3 sequence reads: CASSPAGNTIYF. CDR3 in DNA: TGTGCCAGCAGCCCTGCTGGAAACACCATATATTTT.

This chain joins TRBV7-6 and TRBJ2-7; the match to TRBD1 covers 9 bases. Looked up from germline, CDR1 is SGHVS and CDR2 is FNYEAQ. This CDR3 comprises 15 residues. J gave up 5 bases and V 4 bases, and 9 bases lay outside the gene matches. CDR3 nucleotides: TGTGCCAGCAGCTCAAGGCTGGACAGGGGCCACGAGCAGTACTTC. Encoded protein: CASSSRLDRGHEQYF.